The 30 T cell receptor beta chains below all came from one sample that was sequenced in a study of regulatory and conventional T cells in RAG deficiency. Blood CD4+ CD25-low CD127-high conventional T cells supplied the genomic DNA template. Libraries were prepared by immunoSEQ multiplex PCR; TCRdb keeps only in-frame clonotypes and omits some of them. The table has about 12,000 clones, 85% to 95% seen once; the top ten hold 0.9% to 1.2%. The same data also went into a second study, on regulatory T cells. That paper notes: The PCR used 52 TRBV and 13 TRBJ primers.

Source material: CD4+ effector T cells sorted from blood. Source of these receptors: a human donor in good health.

J is TRBJ2-2 and V is TRBV2, with TRBD1 matching over 10 bases. This CDR3 is built from 15 residues. The germline V gene has CDR1 SNHLY and CDR2 FYNNEI. The ends lost 4 bases at V and 3 bases at J; junction bases unmatched: 2. Written as DNA, the CDR3 is TGTGCCAGCAGTGCGGGACAGGGGTACACCGGGGAGCTGTTTTTT. Translated, it gives CASSAGQGYTGELFF.

This chain uses TRBV6-6 with TRBJ2-7; 9 nucleotides line up with TRBD1. V was clipped by 5 bases and J by 9 bases; unmatched bases: 5. This CDR3 has 12 residues. Germline V gives CDR1 MNHNY, CDR2 SVGAGI (reference sequence). The CDR3 DNA reads as TGTGCCAGCAGTAGGGGACAGGGTGGGCAGTACTTC. Encoded protein: CASSRGQGGQYF.

V is TRBV9 and J is TRBJ2-5; D may be TRBD1 or TRBD2 (6 bases each). Trimming removed 3 bases from V and 5 bases from J, with 17 bases in between. CDR1 SGDLS and CDR2 YYNGEE come from the germline V gene. CDR3 length equals 15 residues. The CDR3 loop reads CASSARGGTLETQYF. The CDR3, as DNA: TGTGCCAGCAGCGCCCGAGGGGGGACCCTGGAGACCCAGTACTTC. Based on the CDR3 plus reference TRBV9 and TRBJ2-5, the full variable domain is DSGVTQTPKHLITATGQRVTLRCSPRSGDLSVYWYQQSLDQGLQFLIQYYNGEERAKGNILERFSAQQFPDLHSELNLSSLELGDSALYFCASSARGGTLETQYFGPGTRLLVL.

A word on this clone: The junction and the germline gene differ at one end; a read error may be behind it. In DNA, the CDR3 is TGCGCCAGCAGCGGCATCCCCGGGACAGCCAGGTACGAGCAGCACTTC. Residues: CASSGIPGTARYEQHF. J is TRBJ2-7 and V is TRBV5-1; TRBD1 aligns across 7 bases. Germline loops: CDR1 SGHRS, CDR2 YFSETQ. The CDR3 runs to 16 residues.

The chain recombines TRBV5-4 with TRBJ2-3; TRBD1 agrees at 9 bases. Germline assignment: CDR1 SGHNT and CDR2 YYREEE (reference sequence). The CDR3 loop spans 14 amino acids. V dropped 3 bases and J dropped 5; count of bases not matched to a gene: 4. CDR3 sequence reads: CASSWGQGRDTQYF. The CDR3 DNA is TGTGCCAGCAGCTGGGGACAGGGAAGAGATACGCAGTATTTT.

The chain couples TRBV7-8 to TRBJ2-1; TRBD1 matches at 12 bases. The CDR3 totals 17 residues. Germline V lookup: CDR1 SGHVS, CDR2 FQNEAQ. Germline trimming cut 7 bases from V and 6 bases from J; bases unmatched to any gene: 13. CDR3 residues: CASTAGQGAIKGNEQFF. The DNA of the CDR3 is TGTGCCAGCACCGCGGGACAGGGGGCTATAAAGGGCAATGAGCAGTTCTTC.

As concerns this clone: The germline gene is not matched at one end of the junction; a read error may be the cause. J is TRBJ1-2 and V is TRBV18, with D perhaps TRBD1 (5 bases). The CDR3 runs 13 residues. Per the germline V gene, CDR1 is KGHSH and CDR2 is LQKENI. The CDR3 is CASSPGAAPIVAF. The CDR3 nucleotides are TGTGCCAGCTCACCCGGGGCCGCGCCGATTGTGGCCTTC.

This sequence joins TRBV2 and TRBJ1-5; 11 bases are a match to TRBD1. This CDR3 has 14 residues. The germline V gene encodes CDR1 SNHLY and CDR2 FYNNEI. V gave up 11 bases and J gave up 6 bases; unmatched junction bases: 9. CDR3 sequence: CASKGQGAAQPQHF. As DNA, the CDR3 is TGTGCCTCCAAAGGACAGGGGGCAGCTCAGCCCCAGCATTTT.

The chain recombines TRBV5-1 with TRBJ2-1; TRBD1 aligns across 12 bases. This CDR3 contains 16 residues. Germline V gene sequence: CDR1 SGHRS, CDR2 YFSETQ. The ends lost 4 bases at V and 6 bases at J; junction bases unmatched: 8. CDR3 sequence reads: CASSAQGQGASNEQFF. The CDR3 bases are TGCGCCAGCAGCGCACAGGGACAGGGGGCGTCCAATGAGCAGTTCTTC. Looking up the rest from reference TRBV5-1 and TRBJ2-1 gives the full variable domain: KAGVTQTPRYLIKTRGQQVTLSCSPISGHRSVSWYQQTPGQGLQFLFEYFSETQRNKGNFPGRFSGRQFSNSRSEMNVSTLELGDSALYLCASSAQGQGASNEQFFGPGTRLTVL.

The V call is TRBV5-1, the J call TRBJ1-1, with a weak D call TRBD1 (5 bases). The germline V gene has CDR1 SGHRS and CDR2 YFSETQ. CDR3 length equals 17 residues. Trimming took off 0 bases at V and 1 base at J, with 16 bases between the two ends. CDR3 nucleotide sequence: TGCGCCAGCAGCTTGGTTATAGGGGCGGATGGGAACACTGAAGCTTTCTTT. It is translated as CASSLVIGADGNTEAFF.

This clone was seen only once. The gene calls are TRBV7-8 and TRBJ1-5; a possible D gene is TRBD1 (6 bases). Trimming cost V 5 bases and J 4 bases, with 15 bases left between them. This CDR3 contains 15 residues. CDR1 and CDR2 (germline): SGHVS, FQNEAQ. The CDR3 DNA reads as TGTGCCAGCAGCGCGGACAGAGGCCTTAATCAGCCCCAGCATTTT. Protein product: CASSADRGLNQPQHF.

In its sample, this clone was seen once. The rearrangement joins TRBV7-9 to TRBJ2-3; unclear D gene. V lost 4 bases and J lost 0, with 8 bases in between. Per the germline V gene, CDR1 is SEHNR and CDR2 is FQNEAQ (reference sequence). The CDR3 runs 14 residues. CDR3 DNA: TGTGCCAGCAGCTCTACGCAAAGCACAGATACGCAGTATTTT. As protein: CASSSTQSTDTQYF.

The rearrangement uses TRBV14 and TRBJ1-2; D is uncertain. In germline, CDR1 is SGHDN, CDR2 FVKESK. This CDR3 region has 15 residues. Trimming shortened V by 0 bases and J by 4 bases, and 12 bases separated the two germline ends. The CDR3 sequence is CASSQDQGQIYGYTF. The CDR3 nucleotides are TGTGCCAGCAGCCAAGATCAAGGTCAGATCTATGGCTACACCTTC.

The rearrangement links TRBV5-1 to TRBJ1-2, with TRBD1 as a possible D gene (5 bases). Germline loops: CDR1 SGHRS, CDR2 YFSETQ. Trimming pared 4 bases from V and 4 bases from J, leaving 20 bases between. The CDR3 is 16 residues long. CDR3 DNA sequence: TGCGCCAGCAGCCAGCTGGGGGGGAAGAAGGTCTATGGCTACACCTTC. Its translation: CASSQLGGKKVYGYTF.

This sequence joins TRBV30 and TRBJ1-3, with unresolved D. CDR3 length: 12 residues. CDR1 is GTSNPN, CDR2 SVGIG, per germline (reference sequence). Between the trimmed V and J ends, which lost 4 bases and 0 bases, there was a span of 4 bases. The CDR3 nucleotides read TGTGCCTGGAAGGTCTCTGGAAACACCATATATTTT. It encodes CAWKVSGNTIYF.

The chain recombines TRBV5-4 with TRBJ2-4; 11 positions agree with TRBD2. CDR3 length: 15 amino acids. V was clipped by 1 base and J by 11 bases; unmatched bases: 8. Germline V gene data show CDR1 as SGHNT and CDR2 as YYREEE (reference sequence). CDR3 bases: TGTGCCAGCAGCTTGAGTAGCGGGGGGGCCGCCCTTCAGTACTTC. It is translated as CASSLSSGGAALQYF.

This chain links TRBV4-2 with TRBJ2-1, with D maybe TRBD2 (6 bases). CDR3 size: 17 residues. Deletions cut 0 bases from V and 5 bases from J, with 17 bases between. CDR1 LGHNA and CDR2 YNFKEQ come from the germline V gene. The CDR3 reads CASSQDPRNSGNNEQFF. In DNA, the CDR3 is TGTGCCAGCAGCCAAGACCCGCGAAATAGCGGAAACAATGAGCAGTTCTTC.

The V and J genes are TRBV6-1 and TRBJ2-3; 11 nucleotides agree with TRBD2. Trimming took 4 bases from V and 6 from J; bases not matched to a gene: 12. This CDR3 spans 17 amino acids. CDR1 MNHNS and CDR2 SASEGT come from the germline V gene. The CDR3 DNA is TGTGCCAGCAGTGGAGTTAATAGCGGGAGGGCCCAGGATACGCAGTATTTT. Amino acid sequence: CASSGVNSGRAQDTQYF.

V gene TRBV5-1 combines with J gene TRBJ2-5; D is perhaps TRBD1 (6 bases). Germline-derived CDR1 and CDR2 are SGHRS and YFSETQ. This CDR3 region has 13 residues. V was shortened by 2 bases and J by 5 bases, with 10 bases between the two germline ends. The CDR3 protein is CASSLGDRETQYF. In DNA, the CDR3 is TGCGCCAGCAGCTTAGGTGACAGGGAGACCCAGTACTTC.

The chain has TRBV9 and TRBJ1-4, with D perhaps matching TRBD1 (5 bases). This CDR3 comprises 13 residues. V lost 0 bases to trimming and J lost 7 bases, with 7 bases between them. Germline CDR1 reads SGDLS; CDR2 reads YYNGEE. CDR3 in DNA: TGTGCCAGCAGCGTAGATCAGGGTGAAAAACTGTTTTTT. It codes for CASSVDQGEKLFF.

The chain combines TRBV15 with TRBJ2-6; no clear D. The CDR3 runs to 15 residues. The germline gives CDR1 LNHNV, CDR2 YYDKDF (reference sequence). Trimming removed 0 bases at V and 4 bases at J, with 7 bases between. The CDR3, as DNA: TGTGCCACCAGCAGAGATCTGGCCGGGGCCAACGTCCTGACTTTC. This sequence encodes CATSRDLAGANVLTF.

This chain links TRBV6-6 with TRBJ2-5; perhaps TRBD1 as D (5 bases). Germline CDR1 reads MNHNY; CDR2 reads SVGAGI (reference sequence). The germline V and J ends were trimmed by 0 bases and 6 bases, with 8 bases remaining between them. The length of the CDR3 is 13 residues. Here the CDR3 DNA reads TGTGCCAGCAGTTACTCGACAGTACAGACCCAGTACTTC. Encoded protein: CASSYSTVQTQYF.

V and J are TRBV9 and TRBJ1-1; 7 nucleotides agree with TRBD1. V lost 3 bases to trimming and J lost 2 bases; unmatched junction nucleotides: 7. The CDR3 is 15 amino acids. Germline V gene lookup returns CDR1 SGDLS and CDR2 YYNGEE. The CDR3 reads CASSATRQGNTEAFF. In nucleotides, the CDR3 is TGTGCCAGCAGCGCAACAAGACAGGGAAACACTGAAGCTTTCTTT. Drawing the rest from reference TRBV9 and TRBJ1-1, the complete variable domain is DSGVTQTPKHLITATGQRVTLRCSPRSGDLSVYWYQQSLDQGLQFLIQYYNGEERAKGNILERFSAQQFPDLHSELNLSSLELGDSALYFCASSATRQGNTEAFFGQGTRLTVV.

J is TRBJ1-6 and V is TRBV18; weak D call: TRBD1 (6 bases). Trimming left V 3 bases short and J 8 bases short, with 11 bases between. CDR3 length: 14 residues. CDR1 and CDR2 from the germline V gene are KGHSH and LQKENI. The CDR3 protein is CASSPRGRDSPLHF. The CDR3 nucleotides read TGTGCCAGCTCACCCAGGGGTCGGGATTCACCCCTCCACTTT.

This clone was seen only once. This sequence joins TRBV7-8 and TRBJ1-5; TRBD1 matches at 7 bases. The V and J ends lost 3 bases and 3 bases, in that order; junction bases with no gene match: 8. Germline V gene data show CDR1 as SGHVS and CDR2 as FQNEAQ. The CDR3 totals 16 residues. The CDR3 here is CASSFLTGQLNQPQHF. The CDR3 region has the DNA TGTGCCAGCAGCTTCTTGACGGGACAGCTCAATCAGCCCCAGCATTTT.

This chain connects TRBV29-1 to TRBJ1-1; 8 nucleotides line up with TRBD1. J gave up 0 bases and V 6 bases, and 3 bases lay outside the gene matches. The CDR3 sequence is 13 residues long. CDR1 and CDR2 from the germline V gene are SQVTM and ANQGSEA. In DNA form, the CDR3 reads TGCAGCGTGACAGGGGTCTTGAACACTGAAGCTTTCTTT. Its protein product is CSVTGVLNTEAFF.

The chain carries TRBV5-1 and TRBJ2-7; D call uncertain. This CDR3 is 12 amino acids long. Deletions cut 0 bases from V and 2 bases from J, with 3 bases between. Germline V gene data show CDR1 as SGHRS and CDR2 as YFSETQ. In DNA form, the CDR3 reads TGCGCCAGCAGCTTGGTTCCCTACGAGCAGTACTTC. Encoded protein: CASSLVPYEQYF. Drawing the rest from reference TRBV5-1 and TRBJ2-7, the complete variable domain is KAGVTQTPRYLIKTRGQQVTLSCSPISGHRSVSWYQQTPGQGLQFLFEYFSETQRNKGNFPGRFSGRQFSNSRSEMNVSTLELGDSALYLCASSLVPYEQYFGPGTRLTVT.

J is TRBJ1-1 and V is TRBV5-1, with 8 bases matching TRBD1. The germline gives CDR1 SGHRS, CDR2 YFSETQ. The length of the CDR3 is 14 residues. The junction had 5 bases not matched to a gene; V was cut back by 6 bases and J by 1 base. The CDR3 coding sequence is TGCGCCAGCAAGAGACAGGGGTCGAACACTGAAGCTTTCTTT. This translates into CASKRQGSNTEAFF.

V gene TRBV7-2 combines with J gene TRBJ2-6; 8 nucleotides align to TRBD1. V trimming: 5 bases; J trimming: 1 base; junction bases outside the gene matches: 10. This CDR3 has 18 residues. The V gene's germline CDR1 is SGHTA and CDR2 FQGNSA. This CDR3 reads CASSRGTGLGSGANVLTF. The DNA for the CDR3 is TGTGCCAGCAGCCGCGGGACAGGTTTGGGATCTGGGGCCAACGTCCTGACTTTC.

V is TRBV2 and J is TRBJ2-1, with D possibly matching TRBD2 (6 bases). Germline-derived CDR1 and CDR2 are SNHLY and FYNNEI. V lost 6 bases and J 1 base, leaving 16 bases between the germline ends. The length of the CDR3 is 16 residues. CDR3 protein: CASRAQLSGSYNEQFF. The CDR3 coding sequence is TGTGCCAGCAGGGCCCAACTAAGCGGGTCCTACAATGAGCAGTTCTTC.